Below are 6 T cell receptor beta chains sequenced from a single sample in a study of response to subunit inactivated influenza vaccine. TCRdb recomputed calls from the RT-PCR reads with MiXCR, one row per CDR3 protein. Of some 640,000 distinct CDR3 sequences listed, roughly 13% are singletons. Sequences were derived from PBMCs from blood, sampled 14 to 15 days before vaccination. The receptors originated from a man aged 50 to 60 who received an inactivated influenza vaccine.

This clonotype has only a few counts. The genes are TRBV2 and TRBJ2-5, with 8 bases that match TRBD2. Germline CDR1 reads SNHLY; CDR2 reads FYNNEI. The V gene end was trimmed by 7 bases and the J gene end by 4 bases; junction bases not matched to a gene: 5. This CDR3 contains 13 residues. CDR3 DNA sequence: TGTGCCAGCAAAGCGGGAGTCGGAGAGACCCAGTACTTC. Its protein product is CASKAGVGETQYF.

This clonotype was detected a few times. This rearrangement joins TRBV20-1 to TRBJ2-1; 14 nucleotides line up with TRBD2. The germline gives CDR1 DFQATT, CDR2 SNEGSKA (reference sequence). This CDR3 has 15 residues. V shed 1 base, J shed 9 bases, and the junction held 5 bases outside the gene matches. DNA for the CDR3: TGCAGTGCTAGAGCGACTAGCGGGGGGGAAAGTGAGCAGTTCTTC. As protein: CSARATSGGESEQFF.

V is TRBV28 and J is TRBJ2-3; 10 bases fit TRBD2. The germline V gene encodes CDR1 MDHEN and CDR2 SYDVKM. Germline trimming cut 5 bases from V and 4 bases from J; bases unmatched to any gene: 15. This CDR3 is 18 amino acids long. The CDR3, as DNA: TGTGCCAGCAGTCCCGAAAGGAGCGGGAGGGTGAGAGCAGATACGCAGTATTTT. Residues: CASSPERSGRVRADTQYF.

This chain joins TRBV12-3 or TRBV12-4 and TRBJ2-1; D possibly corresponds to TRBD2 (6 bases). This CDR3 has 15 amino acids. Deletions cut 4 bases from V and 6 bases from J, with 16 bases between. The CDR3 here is CASSSVGGSFNEQFF. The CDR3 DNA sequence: TGTGCCAGCAGTTCAGTGGGGGGTTCGTTCAATGAGCAGTTCTTC.

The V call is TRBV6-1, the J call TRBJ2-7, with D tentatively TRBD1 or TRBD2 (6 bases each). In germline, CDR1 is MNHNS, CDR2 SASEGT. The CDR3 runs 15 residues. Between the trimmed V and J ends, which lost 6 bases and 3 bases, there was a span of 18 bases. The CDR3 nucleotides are TGTGCCAGCAGCCCTGGAGGGGGACGGGTCTACGAGCAGTACTTC. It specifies CASSPGGGRVYEQYF.

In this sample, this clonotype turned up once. The CDR3: CASSPKGDASYEQYF. In nucleotides, the CDR3 is TGTGCCAGCAGCCCTAAAGGGGACGCCTCCTACGAGCAGTACTTC. The J gene is TRBJ2-7, the V gene TRBV9; the D call may be TRBD1 or TRBD2 (5 bases each). V dropped 4 bases and J dropped 0 bases, with 14 bases sitting between them. Germline V lookup: CDR1 SGDLS, CDR2 YYNGEE. There are 15 residues in the CDR3. The full variable domain, completed using reference TRBV9 and TRBJ2-7, is DSGVTQTPKHLITATGQRVTLRCSPRSGDLSVYWYQQSLDQGLQFLIQYYNGEERAKGNILERFSAQQFPDLHSELNLSSLELGDSALYFCASSPKGDASYEQYFGPGTRLTVT.